This TCR beta chain emerged from a study of blood T cell repertoires in COVID-19. The CDR3 runs to 13 residues. The germline V gene encodes CDR1 SGHNT and CDR2 YENEEA. V lost 1 base and J lost 14; bases outside the gene matches: 7. The assay was immunoSEQ multiplex PCR, and TCRdb's table has in-frame clones only and misses some. The sample contains some 190,000 clones, 70% to 90% of which appear only once. This sequence was found in a man between 25 and 39 years old with acute COVID-19. The rearrangement joins TRBV11-3 to TRBJ2-1, with TRBD2 matching 8 bases. Source material: PBMCs or T cells enriched from blood (not recorded which). The CDR3 DNA is TGTGCCAGCAGCTTAGTTCGGGGGGGCCCGGAGTTCTTC. As protein: CASSLVRGGPEFF. Together with reference TRBV11-3 and TRBJ2-1, the CDR3 gives the full variable domain: EAGVVQSPRYKIIEKKQPVAFWCNPISGHNTLYWYLQNLGQGPELLIRYENEEAVDDSQLPKDRFSAERLKGVDSTLKIQPAELGDSAVYLCASSLVRGGPEFFGPGTRLTVL.